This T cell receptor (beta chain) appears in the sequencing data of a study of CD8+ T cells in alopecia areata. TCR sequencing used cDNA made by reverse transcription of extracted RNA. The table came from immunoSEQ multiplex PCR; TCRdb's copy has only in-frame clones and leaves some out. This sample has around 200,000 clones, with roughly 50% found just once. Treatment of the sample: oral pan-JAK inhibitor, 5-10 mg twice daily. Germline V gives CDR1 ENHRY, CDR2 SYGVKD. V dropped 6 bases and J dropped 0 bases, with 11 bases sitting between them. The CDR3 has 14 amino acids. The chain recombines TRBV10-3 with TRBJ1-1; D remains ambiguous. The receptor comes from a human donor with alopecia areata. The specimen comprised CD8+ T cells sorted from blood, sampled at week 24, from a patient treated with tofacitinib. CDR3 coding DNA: TGTGCCATCAGGACTGACCCGATGAACACTGAAGCTTTCTTT. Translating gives CAIRTDPMNTEAFF.